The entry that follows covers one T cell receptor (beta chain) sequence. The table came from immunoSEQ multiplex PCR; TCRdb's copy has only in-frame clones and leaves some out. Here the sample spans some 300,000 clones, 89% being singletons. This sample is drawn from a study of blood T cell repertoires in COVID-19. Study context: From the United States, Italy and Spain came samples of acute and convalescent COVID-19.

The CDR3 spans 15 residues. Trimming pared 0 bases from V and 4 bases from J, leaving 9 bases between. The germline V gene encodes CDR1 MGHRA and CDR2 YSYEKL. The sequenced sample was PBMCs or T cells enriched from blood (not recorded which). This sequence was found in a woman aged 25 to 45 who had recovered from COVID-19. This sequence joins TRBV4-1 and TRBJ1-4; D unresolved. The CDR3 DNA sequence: TGCGCCAGCAGCCAAGATGGTCCAGGTAATGAAAAACTGTTTTTT. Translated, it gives CASSQDGPGNEKLFF.